Following are 32 T cell receptor beta chains from one sample sequenced in a study of T cell repertoires in cytomegalovirus infection. TCRdb redid the calling of the reads with MiXCR, one entry per CDR3 protein. The sample lists roughly 230,000 distinct CDR3 sequences, 22% seen once, with 18% in the top ten. The sequencing sample was made of CD8+ T cells from PBMCs. These receptors all come from a human donor in good health (CMV status not recorded). Some clones in this sample may be carry-over from other donors' samples.

The CDR3 loop is CASQGVLSYNEQFF. The CDR3, as DNA: TGTGCCAGCCAGGGGGTCCTTTCCTACAATGAGCAGTTCTTC. The chain recombines TRBV28 with TRBJ2-1; 7 bases match TRBD1. In germline, CDR1 is MDHEN, CDR2 SYDVKM. The CDR3 loop spans 14 amino acids. Unmatched junction bases numbered 5, after V lost 8 bases and J lost 1 base.

This clonotype was found a few times. The gene calls are TRBV15 and TRBJ1-5; weak D call: TRBD1 (5 bases). V was pared by 0 bases and J by 7 bases, with 13 bases between. The germline CDR1 and CDR2 sequences are LNHNV and YYDKDF (reference sequence). This CDR3 is built from 15 residues. The CDR3 DNA follows: TGTGCCACCAGCAGAGATCTAATGGGGGGGCAGCCCCAGCATTTT. It codes for CATSRDLMGGQPQHF. Based on the CDR3 plus reference TRBV15 and TRBJ1-5, the full variable domain is DAMVIQNPRYQVTQFGKPVTLSCSQTLNHNVMYWYQQKSSQAPKLLFHYYDKDFNNEADTPDNFQSRRPNTSFCFLDIRSPGLGDTAMYLCATSRDLMGGQPQHFGDGTRLSIL.

With regard to this clonotype: This may be a read error: a much more frequent sequence differs by one nucleotide. The DNA of the CDR3 is TGTGCCAGCAGCTTAGTAGGCCCGCGCTGCGAGCAGTACTTC. Its translation: CASSLVGPRCEQYF. The chain couples TRBV7-2 to TRBJ2-7; D not resolved. This CDR3 is 14 amino acids long. With 1 base removed from V and 6 bases from J, the gap between germline ends came to 13 bases. Germline V gives CDR1 SGHTA, CDR2 FQGNSA.

This rearrangement joins TRBV29-1 to TRBJ1-1; D is perhaps TRBD1 (5 bases). The CDR3 sequence is 14 residues long. Trimming stripped 3 bases from V and 4 bases from J, with 15 bases between. The germline V gene has CDR1 SQVTM and CDR2 ANQGSEA. CDR3 sequence (DNA): TGCAGCGTTGAGACGCAGGGTATTGGCACTGAAGCTTTCTTT. Its translation: CSVETQGIGTEAFF.

The V and J genes are TRBV12-3 or TRBV12-4 and TRBJ2-2; D remains unclear. The CDR3 totals 12 residues. The CDR3: CVSNGNTGELFF. The CDR3 DNA sequence: TGTGTTTCAAACGGGAACACCGGGGAGCTGTTTTTT.

With regard to this clonotype: A read error is possible here, since a much larger clone lies one base away. The chain has TRBV12-3 or TRBV12-4 and TRBJ2-2; possibly TRBD2 for D (5 bases). The CDR3 loop spans 15 amino acids. V was cut by 9 bases and J by 7 bases, with 21 bases left in between. CDR3 sequence: CARSSGDGSRGELFF. CDR3 sequence (DNA): TGTGCCAGGAGCAGCGGTGACGGTTCCCGCGGGGAGCTGTTTTTT.

In its sample, this clonotype was seen many times. The V gene is TRBV20-1, the J gene TRBJ2-5; 14 nucleotides match TRBD2. The CDR3 runs 17 residues. Per germline, CDR1 DFQATT and CDR2 SNEGSKA (reference sequence). V gave up 5 bases and J gave up 4 bases; unmatched junction bases: 12. In DNA, the CDR3 is TGCAGTGCTCCCCCGATGACTAGCGGGGGGGCCCGAGAGACCCAGTACTTC. Encoded protein: CSAPPMTSGGARETQYF.

The chain combines TRBV4-1 with TRBJ2-5, with 8 bases fitting TRBD1. Losses at the gene ends were 0 bases for V and 5 bases for J; bases not matched to a gene: 8. Per germline, CDR1 MGHRA and CDR2 YSYEKL. The CDR3 extends over 16 amino acids. The CDR3 nucleotides read TGCGCCAGCAGCCAAGACGGCAGGACAGGGCACGAGACCCAGTACTTC. Its translation is CASSQDGRTGHETQYF.

There are a few counts of this clonotype. The gene calls are TRBV25-1 and TRBJ1-2; the D gene is possibly TRBD1 (5 bases). Trimming took 3 bases from V and 3 from J, leaving 14 bases between them. From germline, CDR1 is MGHDK and CDR2 SYGVNS. The CDR3 has 15 amino acids. The CDR3, as DNA: TGTGCCAGCAGTGACGGGACGGCCGCGTACTATGGCTACACCTTC. Translated: CASSDGTAAYYGYTF.

J is TRBJ2-7 and V is TRBV2; D call uncertain. The CDR3 totals 15 residues. CDR1 and CDR2 from the germline V gene are SNHLY and FYNNEI. V lost 0 bases and J 4 bases, leaving 13 bases between the germline ends. DNA for the CDR3: TGTGCCAGCAGTGAAGCGCTAATTGATTGGTACGAGCAGTACTTC. Translation: CASSEALIDWYEQYF.

This clonotype was recorded a few times. The gene calls are TRBV7-8 and TRBJ2-7, with D possibly called TRBD1 or TRBD2 (5 bases each). V lost 1 base to trimming and J lost 2 bases, with 9 bases between them. The germline CDR1 and CDR2 sequences are SGHVS and FQNEAQ. CDR3 length: 14 amino acids. CDR3 DNA sequence: TGTGCCAGCAGCTTAGAAGGGGACCCCTACGAGCAGTACTTC. Its translation is CASSLEGDPYEQYF.

This clonotype was observed a handful of times. The rearrangement links TRBV9 to TRBJ2-5; possibly TRBD2 for D (6 bases). Germline V gene sequence: CDR1 SGDLS, CDR2 YYNGEE. V lost 2 bases to trimming and J lost 1 base, with 9 bases between them. This CDR3 spans 14 amino acids. The CDR3 sequence is CASSVGDFQETQYF. The DNA for the CDR3 is TGTGCCAGCAGCGTGGGGGACTTCCAAGAGACCCAGTACTTC.

This clonotype has just a few counts. V and J are TRBV28 and TRBJ1-1, with no clear D. The CDR3 spans 15 residues. V dropped 4 bases and J dropped 3 bases, with 15 bases sitting between them. Looked up from germline, CDR1 is MDHEN and CDR2 is SYDVKM. Here the CDR3 DNA reads TGTGCCAGCAGTTCAATAAACCCGGGAGACACTGAAGCTTTCTTT. It specifies CASSSINPGDTEAFF.

The CDR3 DNA reads TGTGCCAGCAGTCCCTACTTCGGGACCCTTGGGGAGACCCAGTACTTC. Amino acid sequence: CASSPYFGTLGETQYF. The J gene is TRBJ2-5, the V gene TRBV12-3 or TRBV12-4; D could derive from TRBD1 or TRBD2 (5 bases each). CDR3 length: 16 amino acids. Trimming left V 5 bases short and J 5 bases short, with 21 bases between.

This clonotype showed up just a few times. Germline and junction disagree at one end, which may indicate a read error. The chain has TRBV7-9 and TRBJ2-1; the match to TRBD2 covers 9 bases. The germline V gene has CDR1 SEHNR and CDR2 FQNEAQ (reference sequence). This CDR3 comprises 15 residues. CDR3 sequence reads: CASSLTGLADSWSVF. The CDR3 nucleotides are TGTGCCAGCAGCTTAACGGGACTAGCTGATTCGTGGTCCGTCTTC.

V gene TRBV20-1 combines with J gene TRBJ2-1; a weak D match, TRBD2 (5 bases). The CDR3 consists of 14 residues. Trimming shortened V by 6 bases and J by 4 bases, and 16 bases separated the two germline ends. The V gene's germline CDR1 is DFQATT and CDR2 SNEGSKA (reference sequence). In nucleotides, the CDR3 is TGCAGTGCCCCTCGGGATCAAAGTTACAATGAGCAGTTCTTC. This translates into CSAPRDQSYNEQFF.

The genes are TRBV4-1 and TRBJ2-1, with D maybe TRBD1 (5 bases). CDR1 MGHRA and CDR2 YSYEKL come from the germline V gene. CDR3 size: 14 residues. Trimming left V 0 bases short and J 2 bases short, with 5 bases between. The CDR3 protein is CASSQEGAYNEQFF. The DNA for the CDR3 is TGCGCCAGCAGCCAAGAAGGGGCCTACAATGAGCAGTTCTTC.

Many counts were recorded for this clonotype. The gene calls are TRBV7-2 and TRBJ2-1; TRBD2 matches at 10 bases. CDR3 size: 15 residues. Germline loops: CDR1 SGHTA, CDR2 FQGNSA. Unmatched junction bases numbered 5, after V lost 5 bases and J lost 4 bases. CDR3 nucleotide sequence: TGTGCCAGCAGCGTCGGGACTAGCGCTTACAATGAGCAGTTCTTC. It codes for CASSVGTSAYNEQFF. The whole variable domain, remainder taken from reference TRBV7-2 and TRBJ2-1, is GAGVSQSPSNKVTEKGKDVELRCDPISGHTALYWYRQSLGQGLEFLIYFQGNSAPDKSGLPSDRFSAERTGGSVSTLTIQRTQQEDSAVYLCASSVGTSAYNEQFFGPGTRLTVL.

This clonotype is labeled medium-sized. This rearrangement joins TRBV10-3 to TRBJ2-5, with TRBD1 as a possible D gene (6 bases). This CDR3 is 17 amino acids long. Germline lookup yields CDR1 ENHRY and CDR2 SYGVKD. V lost 0 bases, J lost 1 base, and 15 bases lay in between. The CDR3 here is CAISESGADGGQETQYF. CDR3 nucleotide sequence: TGTGCCATCAGTGAGTCGGGGGCAGATGGTGGCCAAGAGACCCAGTACTTC.

The J gene is TRBJ1-1, the V gene TRBV5-5, with 8 nucleotides matching TRBD1. CDR1 is SGHKS, CDR2 YYEKEE, per germline (reference sequence). The CDR3 is 14 residues long. The trim removed 4 bases at V and 7 bases at J, leaving 9 bases unmatched. This CDR3 is CASSLGSGQDEAFF. Here the CDR3 DNA reads TGTGCCAGCAGCCTCGGCTCGGGACAGGATGAAGCTTTCTTT.

This clonotype was counted only a few times. The chain couples TRBV29-1 to TRBJ1-1; D gene unclear. V shed 3 bases and J shed 0 bases, with 14 bases lying between them. The CDR3 has 15 amino acids. Germline V lookup: CDR1 SQVTM, CDR2 ANQGSEA. CDR3 coding DNA: TGCAGCGTTGATTCAGGCACCACTTTGAACACTGAAGCTTTCTTT. Residues: CSVDSGTTLNTEAFF. Full variable domain (outside the CDR3, taken from reference TRBV29-1 and TRBJ1-1): SAVISQKPSRDICQRGTSLTIQCQVDSQVTMMFWYRQQPGQSLTLIATANQGSEATYESGFVIDKFPISRPNLTFSTLTVSNMSPEDSSIYLCSVDSGTTLNTEAFFGQGTRLTVV.

This sequence joins TRBV2 and TRBJ2-3, with D maybe TRBD1 (6 bases). In germline, CDR1 is SNHLY, CDR2 FYNNEI. This CDR3 has 16 amino acids. The V and J ends lost 5 bases and 2 bases respectively, with 17 bases between them. This chain's CDR3 is CASSRLRDKTTDTQYF. CDR3 nucleotide sequence: TGTGCCAGCAGTCGCCTTCGGGACAAGACCACAGATACGCAGTATTTT.

This clonotype was counted a few times. The V call is TRBV15, the J call TRBJ2-6; TRBD1 agrees at 7 bases. Germline CDR1 is LNHNV and CDR2 is YYDKDF (reference sequence). The V segment lost 11 bases and the J segment 0 bases; nucleotides outside the gene matches: 7. This CDR3 is built from 15 residues. DNA for the CDR3: TGTGCCTCCGGGACAGAAATCTCTGGGGCCAACGTCCTGACTTTC. Residues: CASGTEISGANVLTF.

This clonotype was found a few times. The chain carries TRBV23-1 and TRBJ2-3; TRBD1 matches 7 bases. TRBV23-1 is classed as an ORF, of uncertain function. Trimming took 3 bases from V and 5 from J; bases not matched to a gene: 5. The CDR3 totals 14 residues. Here the CDR3 reads CASSQKGAKDTQYF. The CDR3 coding sequence is TGCGCCAGCAGTCAGAAGGGGGCGAAAGATACGCAGTATTTT.

This clonotype was seen a handful of times. The chain uses TRBV7-6 and TRBJ1-1; the match to TRBD1 covers 9 bases. J lost 5 bases, V lost 1 base, and 5 bases had no gene match. Germline V gene sequence: CDR1 SGHVS, CDR2 FNYEAQ. The CDR3 runs 15 residues. CDR3 nucleotide sequence: TGTGCCAGCAGCTTAGACACCGGGACAGGGACTGAAGCTTTCTTT. The encoded protein is CASSLDTGTGTEAFF.

In its sample, this clonotype was seen a few times. The chain carries TRBV5-4 and TRBJ1-1; D is uncertain. The V gene lost 2 bases and the J gene lost 5 bases, with 10 bases spanning the gap. The CDR3 loop spans 13 amino acids. The V gene's germline CDR1 is SGHNT and CDR2 YYREEE (reference sequence). The CDR3 coding sequence is TGTGCCAGCAGCTTTAACGGGGTGACTGAAGCTTTCTTT. It translates to CASSFNGVTEAFF.

This clonotype was picked up many times. This sequence joins TRBV20-1 and TRBJ2-6; TRBD1 agrees at 8 bases. This CDR3 has 18 amino acids. The V segment lost 1 base and the J segment 0 bases; nucleotides outside the gene matches: 8. In germline, CDR1 is DFQATT, CDR2 SNEGSKA (reference sequence). Here the CDR3 reads CSARVRDRPYSGANVLTF. The CDR3 DNA reads TGCAGTGCTAGAGTCCGGGACAGGCCTTACTCTGGGGCCAACGTCCTGACTTTC.

This clonotype was seen many times. The chain links TRBV20-1 to TRBJ2-1, with TRBD1 matching over 7 bases. The CDR3 loop spans 14 amino acids. Per the germline V gene, CDR1 is DFQATT and CDR2 is SNEGSKA (reference sequence). V lost 5 bases to trimming and J lost 5 bases; unmatched junction nucleotides: 9. The CDR3 loop is CSAYRGHDDNEQFF. The CDR3 DNA is TGCAGTGCTTACAGGGGCCACGACGACAATGAGCAGTTCTTC.

The V gene is TRBV27, the J gene TRBJ1-4; maybe TRBD1 (5 bases). The germline V gene has CDR1 MNHEY and CDR2 SMNVEV (reference sequence). V was pared by 4 bases and J by 10 bases, with 13 bases between. This CDR3 is 13 amino acids long. CDR3 amino acids: CASSSQLGGKLFF. As DNA, the CDR3 is TGTGCCAGCAGTTCCCAGCTTGGGGGAAAACTGTTTTTT.

CDR3 sequence: CATSRDAGRRELFF. The CDR3 DNA is TGTGCCACCAGCAGAGATGCGGGGCGGCGGGAGCTGTTTTTT. V gene TRBV15 combines with J gene TRBJ2-2, with a possible D match to TRBD2 (6 bases). Germline V gives CDR1 LNHNV, CDR2 YYDKDF (reference sequence). This CDR3 is 14 amino acids long. The V gene lost 0 bases and the J gene lost 9 bases, with 11 bases spanning the gap. Complete variable domain (other parts from reference TRBV15 and TRBJ2-2): DAMVIQNPRYQVTQFGKPVTLSCSQTLNHNVMYWYQQKSSQAPKLLFHYYDKDFNNEADTPDNFQSRRPNTSFCFLDIRSPGLGDTAMYLCATSRDAGRRELFFGEGSRLTVL.

This rearrangement joins TRBV2 to TRBJ2-3; D may be TRBD1 or TRBD2 (6 bases each). This CDR3 is 15 amino acids long. CDR1 is SNHLY, CDR2 FYNNEI, per germline. V lost 5 bases and J lost 0, with 12 bases in between. CDR3 bases: TGTGCCAGCAGTCATCGGGGGCCCAGCACAGATACGCAGTATTTT. Amino acid sequence: CASSHRGPSTDTQYF.

This clonotype was counted between two and nine times. V and J are TRBV7-9 and TRBJ1-1; TRBD1 might be the D (6 bases). Germline V gene data show CDR1 as SEHNR and CDR2 as FQNEAQ (reference sequence). CDR3 size: 15 residues. Trimming left V 1 base short and J 2 bases short, with 11 bases between. This CDR3 is CASSLGAGDNTEAFF. CDR3 DNA: TGTGCCAGCAGCTTAGGCGCAGGGGACAACACTGAAGCTTTCTTT.